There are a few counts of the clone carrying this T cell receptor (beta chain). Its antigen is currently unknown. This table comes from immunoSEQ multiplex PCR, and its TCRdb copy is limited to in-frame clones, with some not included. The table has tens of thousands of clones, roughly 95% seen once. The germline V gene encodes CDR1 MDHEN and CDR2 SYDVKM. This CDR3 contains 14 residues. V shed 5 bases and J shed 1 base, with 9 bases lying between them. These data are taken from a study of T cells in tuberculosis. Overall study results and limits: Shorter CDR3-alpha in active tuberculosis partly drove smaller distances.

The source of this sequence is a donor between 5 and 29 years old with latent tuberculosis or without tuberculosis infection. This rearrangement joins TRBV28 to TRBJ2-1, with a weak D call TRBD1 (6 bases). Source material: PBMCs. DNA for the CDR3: TGTGCCAGCAGTCGGACAGCTTCCTACAATGAGCAGTTCTTC. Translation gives CASSRTASYNEQFF.